A single sample gave rise to the 11 T cell receptor beta chains below, sequenced in a study of blood T cell repertoires in COVID-19. TCRdb keeps only in-frame clones here, not all; method: immunoSEQ multiplex PCR. The sample contains more than 50,000 clones, around 74% of which appear only once. Sequenced input: peripheral blood. Receptors were obtained from a woman older than 75 with acute or convalescent COVID-19.

The J gene is TRBJ2-3, the V gene TRBV7-3; TRBD2 matches at 10 bases. V gave up 5 bases and J gave up 1 base; unmatched junction bases: 6. There are 16 residues in the CDR3. CDR1 is SGHTA and CDR2 is FQGTGA in the germline V gene. CDR3 coding DNA: TGTGCCAGCAGCCCTAGACTAGCGGGCGGCACAGATACGCAGTATTTT. It specifies CASSPRLAGGTDTQYF.

This clone was detected only a few times. V and J are TRBV7-3 and TRBJ2-2, with a possible D match to TRBD2 (6 bases). Germline CDR1 reads SGHTA; CDR2 reads FQGTGA. This CDR3 is 14 amino acids long. The V end lost 1 base, the J end lost 8 bases, and 11 bases lay between the germline ends. In DNA, the CDR3 is TGTGCCAGCAGCTTAATGGTTAGCGGAGGGGAGCTGTTTTTT. Protein sequence: CASSLMVSGGELFF.

The rearrangement joins TRBV4-2 to TRBJ1-1; D gene unclear. This CDR3 is 14 amino acids long. V shed 4 bases and J shed 1 base, with 10 bases lying between them. Germline lookup yields CDR1 LGHNA and CDR2 YNFKEQ. CDR3 nucleotides: TGTGCCAGCAGCCCCCCTCGGGAGAACACTGAAGCTTTCTTT. Protein: CASSPPRENTEAFF.

V and J are TRBV28 and TRBJ1-2; TRBD1 matches 8 bases. The germline CDR1 and CDR2 sequences are MDHEN and SYDVKM. J was trimmed by 4 bases and V by 4 bases; bases with no gene match: 5. The CDR3 length is 14 residues. The CDR3 nucleotides are TGTGCCAGCAGTTCCGGACAGGGCGGCTATGGCTACACCTTC. Its translation is CASSSGQGGYGYTF.

V usage is TRBV5-1 and J usage is TRBJ2-1; TRBD2 agrees at 9 bases. V lost 1 base to trimming and J lost 4 bases; unmatched junction nucleotides: 3. This CDR3 spans 15 amino acids. Germline V lookup: CDR1 SGHRS, CDR2 YFSETQ. The CDR3 sequence: CASSLKLAGYNEQFF. DNA for the CDR3: TGCGCCAGCAGCTTGAAGCTAGCGGGGTACAATGAGCAGTTCTTC.

CDR3 residues: CATRLAARETQYF. The CDR3 DNA is TGTGCCACCCGACTAGCGGCGCGCGAGACCCAGTACTTC. The chain carries TRBV12-3 or TRBV12-4 and TRBJ2-5; TRBD2 aligns across 9 bases. The CDR3 consists of 13 residues. V shed 10 bases and J 5 bases; nucleotides not matched to a gene: 8.

The genes are TRBV6-2 or TRBV6-3 and TRBJ2-5; no clear D. The CDR3 extends over 12 amino acids. Germline V CDR1 and CDR2: MNHEY, SVGEGT. The V end was cut by 6 bases, the J end by 3 bases, with 8 bases between. This CDR3 reads CASSQTEETQYF. CDR3 coding DNA: TGTGCCAGCAGCCAGACTGAAGAGACCCAGTACTTC.

This clone was observed a single time. This chain links TRBV9 with TRBJ2-2, with D tentatively TRBD2 (6 bases). CDR1 is SGDLS and CDR2 is YYNGEE in the germline V gene. Trimming took off 4 bases at V and 1 base at J, with 14 bases between the two ends. The length of the CDR3 is 16 residues. CDR3 loop: CASSPRERVNTGELFF. For the CDR3, the DNA is TGTGCCAGCAGCCCTCGGGAGAGGGTGAACACCGGGGAGCTGTTTTTT.

The chain recombines TRBV19 with TRBJ1-1; 7 bases map to TRBD1. The CDR3 length is 14 residues. Unmatched junction bases numbered 4, after V lost 2 bases and J lost 4 bases. The germline CDR1 and CDR2 sequences are LNHDA and SQIVND (reference sequence). DNA of the CDR3: TGTGCCAGTAGTATAAGGGGGCTGGTCACTGAAGCTTTCTTT. Translating gives CASSIRGLVTEAFF.

In regard to this clone: At one of its ends the junction is not consistent with the germline gene, which may arise from a read error. The rearrangement joins TRBV18 to TRBJ2-2, with D possibly matching TRBD1 (6 bases). The CDR3 consists of 15 residues. From germline, CDR1 is KGHSH and CDR2 LQKENI. The CDR3 DNA is TGTGCCAGCTCACAGACAGGATTGAACGCCGGGGAGCTGTTTTTT. As protein: CASSQTGLNAGELFF.

The chain employs TRBV11-3 and TRBJ2-3; D might be TRBD2 (6 bases). The CDR3 extends over 15 amino acids. Per germline, CDR1 SGHNT and CDR2 YENEEA. V was cut by 5 bases and J by 0 bases, with 12 bases left in between. The CDR3 DNA sequence: TGTGCCAGCAGCCCCAGGAGCGGGAGCACAGATACGCAGTATTTT. Translating gives CASSPRSGSTDTQYF. The full variable domain, completed using reference TRBV11-3 and TRBJ2-3, is EAGVVQSPRYKIIEKKQPVAFWCNPISGHNTLYWYLQNLGQGPELLIRYENEEAVDDSQLPKDRFSAERLKGVDSTLKIQPAELGDSAVYLCASSPRSGSTDTQYFGPGTRLTVL.